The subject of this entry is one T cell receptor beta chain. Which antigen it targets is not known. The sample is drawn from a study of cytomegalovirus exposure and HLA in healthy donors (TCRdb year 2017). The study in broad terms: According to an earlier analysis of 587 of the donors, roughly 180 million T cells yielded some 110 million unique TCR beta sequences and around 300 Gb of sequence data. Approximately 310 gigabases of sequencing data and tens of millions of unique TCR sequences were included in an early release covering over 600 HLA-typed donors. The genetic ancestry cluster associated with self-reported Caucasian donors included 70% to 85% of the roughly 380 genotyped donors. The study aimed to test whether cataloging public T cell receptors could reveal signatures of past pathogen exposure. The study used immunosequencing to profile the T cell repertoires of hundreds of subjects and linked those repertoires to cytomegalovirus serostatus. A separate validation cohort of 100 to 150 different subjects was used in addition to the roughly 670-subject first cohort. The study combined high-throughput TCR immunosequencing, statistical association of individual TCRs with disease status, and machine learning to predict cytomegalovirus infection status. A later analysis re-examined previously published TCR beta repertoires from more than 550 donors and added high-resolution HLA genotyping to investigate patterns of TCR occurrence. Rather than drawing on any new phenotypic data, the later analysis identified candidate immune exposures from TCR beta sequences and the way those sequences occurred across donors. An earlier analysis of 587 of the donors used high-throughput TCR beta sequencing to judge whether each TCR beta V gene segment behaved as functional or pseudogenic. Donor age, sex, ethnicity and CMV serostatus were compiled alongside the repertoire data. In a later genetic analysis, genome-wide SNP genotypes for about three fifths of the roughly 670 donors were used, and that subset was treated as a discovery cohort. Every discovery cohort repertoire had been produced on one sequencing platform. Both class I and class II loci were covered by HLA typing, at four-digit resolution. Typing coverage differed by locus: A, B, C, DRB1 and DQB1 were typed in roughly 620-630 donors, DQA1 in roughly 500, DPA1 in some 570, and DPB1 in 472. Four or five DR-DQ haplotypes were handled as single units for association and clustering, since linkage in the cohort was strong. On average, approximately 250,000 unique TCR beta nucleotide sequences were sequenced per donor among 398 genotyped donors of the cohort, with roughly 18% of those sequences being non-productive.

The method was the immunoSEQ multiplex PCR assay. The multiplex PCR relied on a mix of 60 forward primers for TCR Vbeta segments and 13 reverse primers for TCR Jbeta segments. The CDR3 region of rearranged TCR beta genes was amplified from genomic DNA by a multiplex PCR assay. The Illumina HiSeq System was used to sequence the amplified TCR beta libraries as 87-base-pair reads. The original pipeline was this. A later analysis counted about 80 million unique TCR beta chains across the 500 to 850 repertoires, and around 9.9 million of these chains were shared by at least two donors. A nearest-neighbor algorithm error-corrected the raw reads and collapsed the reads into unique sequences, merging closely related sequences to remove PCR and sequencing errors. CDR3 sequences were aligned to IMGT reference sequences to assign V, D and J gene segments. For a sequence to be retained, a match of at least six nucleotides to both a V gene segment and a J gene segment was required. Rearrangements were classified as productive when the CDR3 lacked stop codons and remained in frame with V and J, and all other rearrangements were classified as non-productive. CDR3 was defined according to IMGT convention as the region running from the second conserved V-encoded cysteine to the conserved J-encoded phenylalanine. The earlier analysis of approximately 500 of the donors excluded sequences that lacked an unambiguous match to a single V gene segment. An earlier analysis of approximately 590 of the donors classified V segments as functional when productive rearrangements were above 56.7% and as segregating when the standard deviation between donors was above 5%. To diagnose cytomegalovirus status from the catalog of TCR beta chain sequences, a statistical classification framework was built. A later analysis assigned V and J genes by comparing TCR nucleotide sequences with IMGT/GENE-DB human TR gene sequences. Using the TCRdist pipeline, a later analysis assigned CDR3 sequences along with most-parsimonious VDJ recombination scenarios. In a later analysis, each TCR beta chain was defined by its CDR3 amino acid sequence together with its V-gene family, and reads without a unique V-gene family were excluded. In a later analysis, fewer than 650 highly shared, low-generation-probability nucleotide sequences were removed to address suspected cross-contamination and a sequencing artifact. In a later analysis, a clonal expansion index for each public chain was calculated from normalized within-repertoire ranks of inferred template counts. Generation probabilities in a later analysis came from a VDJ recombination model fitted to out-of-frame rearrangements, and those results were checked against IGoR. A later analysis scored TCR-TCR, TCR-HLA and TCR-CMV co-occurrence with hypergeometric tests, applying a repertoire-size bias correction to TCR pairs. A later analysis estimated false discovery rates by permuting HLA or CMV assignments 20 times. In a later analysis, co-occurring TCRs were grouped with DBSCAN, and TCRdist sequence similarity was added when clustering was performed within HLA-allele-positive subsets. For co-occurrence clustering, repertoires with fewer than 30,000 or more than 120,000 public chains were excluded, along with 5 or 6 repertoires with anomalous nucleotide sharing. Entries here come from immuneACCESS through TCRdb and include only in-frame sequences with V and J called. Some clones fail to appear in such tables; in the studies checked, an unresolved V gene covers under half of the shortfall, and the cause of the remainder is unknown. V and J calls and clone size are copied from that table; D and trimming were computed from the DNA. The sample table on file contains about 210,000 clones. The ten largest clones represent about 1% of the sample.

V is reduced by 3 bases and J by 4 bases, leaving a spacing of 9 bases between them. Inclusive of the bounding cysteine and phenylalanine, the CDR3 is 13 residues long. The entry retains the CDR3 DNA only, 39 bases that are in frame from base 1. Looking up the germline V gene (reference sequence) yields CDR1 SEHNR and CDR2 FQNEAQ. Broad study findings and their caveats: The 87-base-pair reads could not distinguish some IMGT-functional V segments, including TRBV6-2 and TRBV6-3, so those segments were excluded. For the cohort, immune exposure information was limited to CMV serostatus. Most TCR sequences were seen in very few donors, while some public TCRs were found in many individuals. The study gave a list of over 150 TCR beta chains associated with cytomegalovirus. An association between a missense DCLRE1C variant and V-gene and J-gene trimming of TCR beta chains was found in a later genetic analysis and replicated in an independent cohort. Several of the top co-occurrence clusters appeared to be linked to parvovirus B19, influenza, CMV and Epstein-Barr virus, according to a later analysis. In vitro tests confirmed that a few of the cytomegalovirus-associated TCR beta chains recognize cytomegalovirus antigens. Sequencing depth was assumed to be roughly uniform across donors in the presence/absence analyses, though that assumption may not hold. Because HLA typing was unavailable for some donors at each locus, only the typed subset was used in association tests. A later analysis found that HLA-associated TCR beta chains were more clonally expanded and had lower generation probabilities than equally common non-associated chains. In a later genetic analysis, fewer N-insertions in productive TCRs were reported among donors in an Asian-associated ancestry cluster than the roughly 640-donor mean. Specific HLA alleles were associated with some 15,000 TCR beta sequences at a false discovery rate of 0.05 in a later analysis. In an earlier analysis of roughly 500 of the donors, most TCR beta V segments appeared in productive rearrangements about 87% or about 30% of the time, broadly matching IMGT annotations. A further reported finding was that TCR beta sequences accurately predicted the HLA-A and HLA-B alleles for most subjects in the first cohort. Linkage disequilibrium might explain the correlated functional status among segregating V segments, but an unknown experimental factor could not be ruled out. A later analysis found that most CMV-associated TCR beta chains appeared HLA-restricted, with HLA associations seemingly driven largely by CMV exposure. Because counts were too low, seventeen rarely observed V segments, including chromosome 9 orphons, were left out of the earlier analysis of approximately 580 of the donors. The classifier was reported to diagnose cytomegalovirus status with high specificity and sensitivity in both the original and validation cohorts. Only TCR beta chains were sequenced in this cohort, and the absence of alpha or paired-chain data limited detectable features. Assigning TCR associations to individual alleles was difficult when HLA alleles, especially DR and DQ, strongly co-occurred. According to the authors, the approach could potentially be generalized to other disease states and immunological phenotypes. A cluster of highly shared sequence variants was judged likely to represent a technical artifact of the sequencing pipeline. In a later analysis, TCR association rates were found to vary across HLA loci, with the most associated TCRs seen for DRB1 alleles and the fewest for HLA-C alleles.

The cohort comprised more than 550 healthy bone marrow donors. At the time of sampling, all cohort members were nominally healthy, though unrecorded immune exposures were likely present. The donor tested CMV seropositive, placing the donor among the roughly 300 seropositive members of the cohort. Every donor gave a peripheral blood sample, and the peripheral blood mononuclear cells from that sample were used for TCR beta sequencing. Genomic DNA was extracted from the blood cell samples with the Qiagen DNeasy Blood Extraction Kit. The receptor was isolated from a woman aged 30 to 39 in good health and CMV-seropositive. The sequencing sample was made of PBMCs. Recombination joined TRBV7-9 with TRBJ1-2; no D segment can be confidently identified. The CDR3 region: CASSFRPGYGYTF. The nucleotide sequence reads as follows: TGTGCCAGCAGCTTTAGACCAGGCTATGGCTACACCTTC.